This entry lists 27 T cell receptor beta chains sequenced from one sample in a study of cytomegalovirus exposure and HLA in healthy donors. It was with 60 Vbeta and 13 Jbeta primers that the PCR ran. TCRdb's table, derived via immunoSEQ multiplex PCR, lists solely in-frame clones and lacks some. This sample has about 150,000 clones, with approximately 86% found just once. Specimen: PBMCs. The receptors stem from a woman younger than 35 in good health and CMV-seronegative.

The chain joins TRBV7-9 to TRBJ2-5; perhaps TRBD2 as D (7 bases). CDR3 length: 13 amino acids. Germline V lookup: CDR1 SEHNR, CDR2 FQNEAQ (reference sequence). Trimming cost V 5 bases and J 3 bases, with 10 bases left between them. Here the CDR3 DNA reads TGTGCCAGCAGCCGGGGGGCCGAAGAGACCCAGTACTTC. Its protein product is CASSRGAEETQYF.

In its sample, this clone was seen once. The gene calls are TRBV28 and TRBJ2-2; no firm D call. Germline values: CDR1 MDHEN, CDR2 SYDVKM. Trimming took 7 bases from V and 8 from J, leaving 17 bases between them. CDR3 length: 14 residues. In DNA, the CDR3 is TGTGCCAGCAACTCAGGTCCCAGCTGGGGGGAGCTGTTTTTT. It codes for CASNSGPSWGELFF.

The V call is TRBV10-1, the J call TRBJ2-1; no clear D gene. CDR3 length equals 16 residues. Per the germline V gene, CDR1 is WNHNN and CDR2 is SYGVQD (reference sequence). With 3 bases removed from V and 0 bases from J, the gap between germline ends came to 12 bases. The CDR3 here is CASSDVATSSYNEQFF. The CDR3 region has the DNA TGCGCCAGCAGTGATGTCGCCACAAGCTCCTACAATGAGCAGTTCTTC.

The V gene is TRBV9, the J gene TRBJ2-1, with D possibly TRBD2 on 6 matching bases. Trimming shortened V by 3 bases and J by 6 bases, and 16 bases separated the two germline ends. Germline loops: CDR1 SGDLS, CDR2 YYNGEE. The CDR3 has 15 amino acids. CDR3 amino acids: CASSEGIELANEQFF. Here the CDR3 DNA reads TGTGCCAGCAGCGAAGGGATAGAACTAGCCAATGAGCAGTTCTTC.

For this clone: One junction end does not reproduce the germline sequence, and a read error may be involved. This chain connects TRBV7-9 to TRBJ1-1; a weak D match, TRBD1 (5 bases). The V gene's germline CDR1 is SEHNR and CDR2 FQNEAQ (reference sequence). This CDR3 has 14 amino acids. Here the CDR3 reads CSSSVAVGGTEAFF. DNA for the CDR3: TGTTCCAGCAGCGTAGCGGTGGGGGGCACTGAAGCTTTCTTT. Full variable domain (rest looked up from reference TRBV7-9 and TRBJ1-1): DTGVSQNPRHKITKRGQNVTFRCDPISEHNRLYWYRQTLGQGPEFLTYFQNEAQLEKSRLLSDRFSAERPKGSFSTLEIQRTEQGDSAMYLCSSSVAVGGTEAFFGQGTRLTVV.

V is TRBV7-9 and J is TRBJ2-7; tentatively, D is TRBD2 (5 bases). This CDR3 has 15 residues. Germline values: CDR1 SEHNR, CDR2 FQNEAQ (reference sequence). Between the trimmed V and J ends, which lost 4 bases and 6 bases, there was a span of 19 bases. The CDR3, as DNA: TGTGCCAGCAGCTCCTGGTCCTTTAATAGCGTCGAGCAGTACTTC. Its protein is CASSSWSFNSVEQYF.

The chain is built from TRBV6-5 and TRBJ2-1; TRBD2 agrees at 11 bases. J lost 3 bases, V lost 4 bases, and 5 bases had no gene match. This CDR3 is built from 16 residues. Germline V gene sequence: CDR1 MNHEY, CDR2 SVGAGI. CDR3 protein: CASSSALAGGYNEQFF. DNA of the CDR3: TGTGCCAGCAGTTCCGCCCTAGCGGGGGGCTACAATGAGCAGTTCTTC.

The chain's CDR3 is CTSRIAGGQVYKETQYF. CDR3 in DNA: TGCACCAGCAGGATAGCGGGGGGCCAGGTGTACAAAGAGACCCAGTACTTC. V gene TRBV1 combines with J gene TRBJ2-5; TRBD2 is taken as the D call from the table, unchecked against the DNA. TRBV1 is termed a pseudogene. This CDR3 comprises 17 residues.

The chain has TRBV20-1 and TRBJ2-1; no clear D. CDR3 length equals 10 residues. The germline gives CDR1 DFQATT, CDR2 SNEGSKA (reference sequence). The V gene lost 5 bases and the J gene lost 6 bases, with 5 bases spanning the gap. The CDR3 coding sequence is TGCAGTGCTGCTAGCAATGAGCAGTTCTTC. Translating it yields CSAASNEQFF.

Concerning this clone itself: The identical CDR3 is also encoded by other nucleotide sequences in the sample. The J gene is TRBJ2-7, the V gene TRBV18; 7 bases are a match to TRBD2. The CDR3 spans 14 residues. J gave up 5 bases and V 4 bases, and 8 bases lay outside the gene matches. Germline loops: CDR1 KGHSH, CDR2 LQKENI. The CDR3 sequence is CASSLGLVSDEQYF. The CDR3 DNA reads as TGTGCCAGCTCACTAGGACTAGTGTCGGACGAGCAGTACTTC.

V gene TRBV5-1 combines with J gene TRBJ2-7, with TRBD1 matching over 7 bases. CDR1 and CDR2 (germline): SGHRS, YFSETQ. The CDR3 covers 16 residues. The ends lost 0 bases at V and 6 bases at J; junction bases unmatched: 12. The CDR3 spells CASSLGVVTGLGEQYF. The CDR3 DNA follows: TGCGCCAGCAGCTTGGGTGTCGTGACAGGGCTAGGCGAGCAGTACTTC.

The rearrangement links TRBV6-5 to TRBJ2-2; the match to TRBD1 covers 7 bases. The ends lost 2 bases at V and 5 bases at J; junction bases unmatched: 8. Germline V gene sequence: CDR1 MNHEY, CDR2 SVGAGI. The CDR3 spans 16 residues. The CDR3 loop reads CASSYHGQAGTGELFF. The CDR3 bases are TGTGCCAGCAGTTACCACGGACAGGCAGGGACCGGGGAGCTGTTTTTT.

The chain is built from TRBV6-6 and TRBJ1-5; no reliable D call. V was clipped by 7 bases and J by 2 bases, with 12 bases between them. This CDR3 contains 14 residues. Germline V gene lookup returns CDR1 MNHNY and CDR2 SVGAGI (reference sequence). Here the CDR3 reads CASTPEVGNQPQHF. CDR3 nucleotide sequence: TGTGCCAGCACCCCAGAGGTGGGCAATCAGCCCCAGCATTTT.

The chain links TRBV27 to TRBJ1-2, with D uncertain. Germline CDR1 MNHEY, CDR2 SMNVEV (reference sequence). V dropped 0 bases and J dropped 2 bases, with 10 bases sitting between them. The CDR3 has 15 residues. The CDR3 region is CASSLSAGGNYGYTF. For the CDR3, the DNA is TGTGCCAGCAGTTTATCGGCGGGAGGGAACTATGGCTACACCTTC.

The CDR3 reads CAWESGRETQYF. CDR3 sequence (DNA): TGTGCCTGGGAATCCGGTAGAGAGACCCAGTACTTC. This chain connects TRBV30 to TRBJ2-5; D gene unclear. There are 12 residues in the CDR3. The germline V and J ends were trimmed by 5 bases and 4 bases, with 11 bases remaining between them. Per germline, CDR1 GTSNPN and CDR2 SVGIG (reference sequence).

This chain joins TRBV2 and TRBJ2-2; D is undetermined. The CDR3 spans 15 residues. CDR1 is SNHLY, CDR2 FYNNEI, per germline. Trimming left V 3 bases short and J 5 bases short, with 13 bases between. The CDR3 DNA is TGTGCCAGCAGTGAGATGGCAGGTGGTACCGGGGAGCTGTTTTTT. Its protein is CASSEMAGGTGELFF.

The sample holds one count of this clone. This chain connects TRBV2 to TRBJ2-2, with D tentatively TRBD2 (5 bases). V was trimmed by 6 bases and J by 1 base, leaving 15 bases between them. Germline V lookup: CDR1 SNHLY, CDR2 FYNNEI. The CDR3 sequence is 16 residues long. CDR3 region: CASRAAVAQNTGELFF. CDR3 DNA sequence: TGTGCCAGCAGGGCCGCGGTAGCGCAGAACACCGGGGAGCTGTTTTTT.

The chain couples TRBV19 to TRBJ1-2; 8 bases align to TRBD1. The CDR3 spans 14 residues. The ends lost 4 bases at V and 4 bases at J; junction bases unmatched: 5. Germline CDR1 LNHDA, CDR2 SQIVND (reference sequence). The CDR3 coding sequence is TGTGCCAGTAGTACCCGACAGGGGACCTATGGCTACACCTTC. Its protein product is CASSTRQGTYGYTF.

The chain carries TRBV11-2 and TRBJ2-7, with D maybe TRBD2 (7 bases). Trimming removed 7 bases at V and 4 bases at J, with 17 bases between. Germline V gene lookup returns CDR1 SGHAT and CDR2 FQNNGV. The length of the CDR3 is 14 residues. The CDR3, as DNA: TGTGCCAGCACCCTAACGGGGGGCAGTTACGAGCAGTACTTC. It specifies CASTLTGGSYEQYF.

The chain links TRBV6-6 to TRBJ2-1, with D possibly TRBD1 on 6 matching bases. V was clipped by 11 bases and J by 5 bases, with 19 bases between them. This CDR3 contains 14 residues. Germline CDR1 is MNHNY and CDR2 is SVGAGI (reference sequence). The DNA for the CDR3 is TGTGCCGGAAAGAGGACAGTAGAACACAATGAGCAGTTCTTC. Translated, it gives CAGKRTVEHNEQFF.

The V gene is TRBV7-9, the J gene TRBJ2-2; D remains ambiguous. Germline-derived CDR1 and CDR2 are SEHNR and FQNEAQ (reference sequence). CDR3 size: 13 residues. Trimming removed 3 bases at V and 4 bases at J, with 6 bases between. The DNA for the CDR3 is TGTGCCAGCAGCTTGCAGGCCACCGGGGAGCTGTTTTTT. Translation gives CASSLQATGELFF.

This sequence joins TRBV27 and TRBJ2-7, with 7 bases lining up with TRBD1. Germline CDR1 reads MNHEY; CDR2 reads SMNVEV (reference sequence). The CDR3 has 12 residues. V was pared by 3 bases and J by 9 bases, with 5 bases of the junction left unmatched. The CDR3, as DNA: TGTGCCAGCAGTTTGCCAGGGGGTCCGCAGTACTTC. Protein sequence: CASSLPGGPQYF.

V gene TRBV28 combines with J gene TRBJ2-7; 12 nucleotides line up with TRBD2. Unmatched junction bases numbered 5, after V lost 3 bases and J lost 5 bases. This CDR3 spans 15 amino acids. The germline CDR1 and CDR2 sequences are MDHEN and SYDVKM. The CDR3 DNA is TGTGCCAGCAGTTTGCCGACTAGCGGGAGCAACGAGCAGTACTTC. Translating gives CASSLPTSGSNEQYF.

The rearrangement links TRBV12-5 to TRBJ1-2; possibly TRBD1 for D (5 bases). CDR1 and CDR2 (germline): LGHNT, FRNRAP. Trimming took off 3 bases at V and 8 bases at J, with 16 bases between the two ends. The CDR3 loop spans 14 amino acids. The CDR3 coding sequence is TGTGCTAGTGGTTTTTCCGGGGGGGGAGGCGGCTACACCTTC. It yields the protein CASGFSGGGGGYTF.

In the case of this clone: The junction and the germline gene differ at one end; a read error may be behind it. The chain joins TRBV6-1 to TRBJ2-1; 7 bases are shared with TRBD2. CDR1 and CDR2 (germline): MNHNS, SASEGT. The CDR3 totals 10 residues. This CDR3 reads CASSGEGKVF. Written as DNA, the CDR3 is TGTGCCAGCAGTGGGGAGGGAAAGGTCTTC.

V and J are TRBV5-1 and TRBJ2-1; 10 bases align to TRBD2. Germline CDR1 and CDR2: SGHRS and YFSETQ. This CDR3 is 15 amino acids long. The junction had 7 bases not matched to a gene; V was cut back by 0 bases and J by 10 bases. CDR3 DNA: TGCGCCAGCAGCTTGGTAGCGGGAGGCGGGAGGGAGCAGTTCTTC. This gives the protein CASSLVAGGGREQFF. The full variable domain, completed using reference TRBV5-1 and TRBJ2-1, is KAGVTQTPRYLIKTRGQQVTLSCSPISGHRSVSWYQQTPGQGLQFLFEYFSETQRNKGNFPGRFSGRQFSNSRSEMNVSTLELGDSALYLCASSLVAGGGREQFFGPGTRLTVL.

V gene TRBV5-1 combines with J gene TRBJ2-2; D remains unclear. Germline V CDR1 and CDR2: SGHRS, YFSETQ. Trimming pared 6 bases from V and 6 bases from J, leaving 12 bases between. CDR3 length equals 13 residues. In DNA, the CDR3 is TGCGCCAGCACCCGTGACTGGTCCGGGGAGCTGTTTTTT. Amino acid sequence: CASTRDWSGELFF.